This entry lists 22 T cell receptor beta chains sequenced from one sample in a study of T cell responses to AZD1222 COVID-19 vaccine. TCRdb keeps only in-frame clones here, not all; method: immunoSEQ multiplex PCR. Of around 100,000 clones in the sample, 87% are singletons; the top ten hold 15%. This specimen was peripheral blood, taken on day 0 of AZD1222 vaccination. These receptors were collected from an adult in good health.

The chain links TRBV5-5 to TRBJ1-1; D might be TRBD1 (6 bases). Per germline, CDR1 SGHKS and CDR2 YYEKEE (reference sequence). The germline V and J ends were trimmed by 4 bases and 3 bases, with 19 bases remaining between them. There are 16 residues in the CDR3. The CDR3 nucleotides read TGTGCCAGCAGCCGGGGGCCCGACCACGGGGACACTGAAGCTTTCTTT. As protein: CASSRGPDHGDTEAFF.

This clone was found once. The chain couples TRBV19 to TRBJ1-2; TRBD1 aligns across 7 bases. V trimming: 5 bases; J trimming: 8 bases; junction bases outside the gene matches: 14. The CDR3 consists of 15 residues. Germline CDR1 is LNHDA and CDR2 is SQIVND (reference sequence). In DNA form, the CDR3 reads TGTGCCAGTAGTTCACACAGGGGCGGTATAGGCGGCTACACCTTC. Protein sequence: CASSSHRGGIGGYTF.

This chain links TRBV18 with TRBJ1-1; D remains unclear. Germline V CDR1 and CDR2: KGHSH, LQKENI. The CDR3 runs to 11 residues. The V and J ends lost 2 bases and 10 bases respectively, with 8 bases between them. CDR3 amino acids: CASSPGVGAFF. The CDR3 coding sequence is TGTGCCAGCTCACCAGGGGTCGGAGCTTTCTTT.

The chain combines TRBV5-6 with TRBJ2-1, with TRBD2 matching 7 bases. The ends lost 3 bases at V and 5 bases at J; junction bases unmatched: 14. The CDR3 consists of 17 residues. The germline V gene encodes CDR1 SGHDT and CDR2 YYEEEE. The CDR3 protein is CASSWGGAGRFDNEQFF. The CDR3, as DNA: TGTGCCAGCAGCTGGGGAGGAGCGGGGAGATTCGACAATGAGCAGTTCTTC.

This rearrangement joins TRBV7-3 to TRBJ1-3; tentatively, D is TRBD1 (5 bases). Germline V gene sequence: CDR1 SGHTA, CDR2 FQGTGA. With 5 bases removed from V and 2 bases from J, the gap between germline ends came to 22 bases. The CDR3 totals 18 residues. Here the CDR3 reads CASSPLMGEGRAGNTIYF. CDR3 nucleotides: TGTGCCAGCAGCCCTCTGATGGGTGAGGGGAGGGCTGGAAACACCATATATTTT. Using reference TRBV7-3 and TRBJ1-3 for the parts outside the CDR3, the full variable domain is GAGVSQTPSNKVTEKGKYVELRCDPISGHTALYWYRQSLGQGPEFLIYFQGTGAADDSGLPNDRFFAVRPEGSVSTLKIQRTERGDSAVYLCASSPLMGEGRAGNTIYFGEGSWLTVV.

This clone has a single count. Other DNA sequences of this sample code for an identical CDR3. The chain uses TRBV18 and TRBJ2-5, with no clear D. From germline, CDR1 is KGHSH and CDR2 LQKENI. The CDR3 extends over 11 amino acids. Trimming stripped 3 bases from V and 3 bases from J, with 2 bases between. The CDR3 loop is CASSPEETQYF. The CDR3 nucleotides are TGTGCCAGCTCACCTGAAGAGACCCAGTACTTC.

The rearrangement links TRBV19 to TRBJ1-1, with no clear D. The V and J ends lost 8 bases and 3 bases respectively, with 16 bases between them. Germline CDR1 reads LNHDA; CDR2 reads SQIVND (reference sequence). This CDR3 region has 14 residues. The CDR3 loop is CASATSPGDTEAFF. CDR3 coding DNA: TGTGCCAGTGCCACCAGTCCCGGGGACACTGAAGCTTTCTTT.

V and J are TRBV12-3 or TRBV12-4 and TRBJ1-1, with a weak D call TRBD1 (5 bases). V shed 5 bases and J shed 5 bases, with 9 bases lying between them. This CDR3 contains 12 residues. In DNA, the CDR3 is TGTGCCAGCAGTCCGCAGGGTACTGAAGCTTTCTTT. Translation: CASSPQGTEAFF.

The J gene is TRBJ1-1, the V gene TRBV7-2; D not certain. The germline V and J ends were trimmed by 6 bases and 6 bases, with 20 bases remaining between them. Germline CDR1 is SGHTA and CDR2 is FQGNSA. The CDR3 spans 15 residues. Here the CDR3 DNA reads TGTGCCAGCAGTTTATCTTTCGGCCCACCCGCTGAAGCTTTCTTT. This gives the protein CASSLSFGPPAEAFF.

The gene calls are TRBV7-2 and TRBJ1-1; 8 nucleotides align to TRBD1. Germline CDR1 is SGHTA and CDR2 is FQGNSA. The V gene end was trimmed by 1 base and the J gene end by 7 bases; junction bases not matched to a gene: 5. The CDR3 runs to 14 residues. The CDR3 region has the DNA TGTGCCAGCAGCTTAGATTGGGACAGGATTGAAGCTTTCTTT. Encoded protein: CASSLDWDRIEAFF.

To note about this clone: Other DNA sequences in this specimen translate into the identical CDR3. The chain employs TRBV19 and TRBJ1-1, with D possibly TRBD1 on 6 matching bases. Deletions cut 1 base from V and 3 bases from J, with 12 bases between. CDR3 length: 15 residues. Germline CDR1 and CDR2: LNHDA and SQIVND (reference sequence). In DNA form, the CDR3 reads TGTGCCAGTAGTATAGGAGGGGCAGGGGACACTGAAGCTTTCTTT. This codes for CASSIGGAGDTEAFF.

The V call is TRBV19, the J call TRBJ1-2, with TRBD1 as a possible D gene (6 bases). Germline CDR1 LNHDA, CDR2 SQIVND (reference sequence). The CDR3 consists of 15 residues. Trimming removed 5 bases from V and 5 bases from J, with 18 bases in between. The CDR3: CASSPQDRFLYGYTF. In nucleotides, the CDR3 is TGTGCCAGTAGTCCCCAAGACAGGTTCTTATATGGCTACACCTTC.

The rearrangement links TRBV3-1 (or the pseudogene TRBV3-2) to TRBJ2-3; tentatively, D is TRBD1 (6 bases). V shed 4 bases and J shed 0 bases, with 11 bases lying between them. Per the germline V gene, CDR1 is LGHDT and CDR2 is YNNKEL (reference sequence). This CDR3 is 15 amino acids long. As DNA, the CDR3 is TGTGCCAGCAGCCCCTGGGGGCCCAGCACAGATACGCAGTATTTT. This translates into CASSPWGPSTDTQYF.

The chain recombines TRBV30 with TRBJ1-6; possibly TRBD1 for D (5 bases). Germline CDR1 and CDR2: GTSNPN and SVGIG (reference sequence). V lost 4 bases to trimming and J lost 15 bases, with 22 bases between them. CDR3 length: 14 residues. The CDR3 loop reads CAWKVGLARAFLHF. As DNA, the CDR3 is TGTGCCTGGAAGGTGGGCCTCGCCAGGGCTTTCCTCCACTTT.

This chain's CDR3 is CASRGGAPFGEQYF. CDR3 DNA sequence: TGCGCCAGCAGGGGGGGGGCTCCCTTTGGGGAGCAGTACTTC. The chain employs TRBV10-2 and TRBJ2-7; weak D call: TRBD2 (7 bases). The V gene's germline CDR1 is WSHSY and CDR2 SAAADI. The CDR3 is made up of 14 amino acids. V was cut by 6 bases and J by 7 bases, with 19 bases left in between.

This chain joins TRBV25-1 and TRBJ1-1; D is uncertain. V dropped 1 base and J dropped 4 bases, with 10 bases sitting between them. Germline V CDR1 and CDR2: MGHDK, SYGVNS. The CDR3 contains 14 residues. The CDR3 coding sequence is TGTGCCAGCAGTGAATGGGAAGGGCCCACTGAAGCTTTCTTT. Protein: CASSEWEGPTEAFF.

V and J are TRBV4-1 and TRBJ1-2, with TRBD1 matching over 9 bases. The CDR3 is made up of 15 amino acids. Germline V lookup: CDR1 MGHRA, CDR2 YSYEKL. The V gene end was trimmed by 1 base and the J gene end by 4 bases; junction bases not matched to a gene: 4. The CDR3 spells CASSQVVTGGYGYTF. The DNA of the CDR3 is TGCGCCAGCAGCCAAGTTGTGACAGGGGGCTATGGCTACACCTTC.

Written as DNA, the CDR3 is TGTGCCAGCAGTCTTCAAGGGGGCGGGGAGCCCCAGCATTTT. Protein product: CASSLQGGGEPQHF. The genes are TRBV6-5 and TRBJ1-5; 7 bases are shared with TRBD1. J was trimmed by 8 bases and V by 5 bases; bases with no gene match: 9. The CDR3 totals 14 residues. Germline V gene lookup returns CDR1 MNHEY and CDR2 SVGAGI.

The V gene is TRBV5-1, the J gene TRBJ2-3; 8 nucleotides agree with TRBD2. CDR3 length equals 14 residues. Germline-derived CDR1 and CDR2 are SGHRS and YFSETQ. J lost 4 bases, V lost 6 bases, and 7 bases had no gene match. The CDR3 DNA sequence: TGCGCCAGCACCCGAAGCGGGAGTGCAGATACGCAGTATTTT. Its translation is CASTRSGSADTQYF.

As DNA, the CDR3 is TGTGCCAGTTTATCCGGGGAGACCCAGTACTTC. This gives the protein CASLSGETQYF. This chain connects TRBV27 to TRBJ2-5; no clear D gene. Trimming shortened V by 9 bases and J by 5 bases, and 10 bases separated the two germline ends. This CDR3 contains 11 residues. Germline assignment: CDR1 MNHEY and CDR2 SMNVEV (reference sequence).

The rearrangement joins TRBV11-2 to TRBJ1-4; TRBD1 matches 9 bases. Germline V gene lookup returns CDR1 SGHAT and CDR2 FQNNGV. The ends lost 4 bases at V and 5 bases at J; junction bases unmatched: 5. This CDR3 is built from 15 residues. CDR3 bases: TGTGCCAGCAGCTCAAGACAGGGGGGGAATGAAAAACTGTTTTTT. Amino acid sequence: CASSSRQGGNEKLFF.

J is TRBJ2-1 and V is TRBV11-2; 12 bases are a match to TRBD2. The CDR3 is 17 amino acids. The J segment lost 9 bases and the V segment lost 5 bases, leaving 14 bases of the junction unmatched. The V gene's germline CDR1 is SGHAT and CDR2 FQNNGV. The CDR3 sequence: CASSIISSSGGAGEQFF. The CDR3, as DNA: TGTGCCAGCAGCATTATTTCCTCTAGCGGGGGGGCCGGTGAGCAGTTCTTC.